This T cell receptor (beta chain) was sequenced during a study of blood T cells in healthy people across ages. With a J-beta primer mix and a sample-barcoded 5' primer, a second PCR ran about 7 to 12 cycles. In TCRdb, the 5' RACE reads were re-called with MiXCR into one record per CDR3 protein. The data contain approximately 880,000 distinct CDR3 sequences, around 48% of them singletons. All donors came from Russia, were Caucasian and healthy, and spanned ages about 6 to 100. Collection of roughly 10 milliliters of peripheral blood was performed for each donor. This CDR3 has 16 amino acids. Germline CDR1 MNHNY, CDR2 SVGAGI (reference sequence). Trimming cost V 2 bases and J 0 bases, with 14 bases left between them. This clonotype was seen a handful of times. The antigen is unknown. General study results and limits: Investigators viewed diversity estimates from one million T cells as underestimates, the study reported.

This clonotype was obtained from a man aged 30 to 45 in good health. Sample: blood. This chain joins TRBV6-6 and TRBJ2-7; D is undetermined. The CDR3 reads CASSYLGLPSSYEQYF. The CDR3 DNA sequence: TGTGCCAGCAGTTACCTTGGGCTCCCAAGCTCCTACGAGCAGTACTTC.